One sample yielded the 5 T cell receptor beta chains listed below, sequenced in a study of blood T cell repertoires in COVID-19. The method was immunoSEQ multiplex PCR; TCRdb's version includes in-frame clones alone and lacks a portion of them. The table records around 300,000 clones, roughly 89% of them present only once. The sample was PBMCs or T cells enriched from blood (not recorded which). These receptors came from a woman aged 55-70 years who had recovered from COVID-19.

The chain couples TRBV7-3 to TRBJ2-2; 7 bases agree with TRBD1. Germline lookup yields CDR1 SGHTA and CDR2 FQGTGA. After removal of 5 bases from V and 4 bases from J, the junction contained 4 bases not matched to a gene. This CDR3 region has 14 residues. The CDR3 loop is CASSRQGSTGELFF. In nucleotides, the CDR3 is TGTGCCAGCAGCCGACAGGGTTCCACCGGGGAGCTGTTTTTT.

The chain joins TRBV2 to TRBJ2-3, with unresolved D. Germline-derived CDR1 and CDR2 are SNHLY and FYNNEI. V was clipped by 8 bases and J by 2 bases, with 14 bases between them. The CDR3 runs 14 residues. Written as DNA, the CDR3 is TGTGCCAGCTTACGGCAGCGCCTCACAGATACGCAGTATTTT. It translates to CASLRQRLTDTQYF.

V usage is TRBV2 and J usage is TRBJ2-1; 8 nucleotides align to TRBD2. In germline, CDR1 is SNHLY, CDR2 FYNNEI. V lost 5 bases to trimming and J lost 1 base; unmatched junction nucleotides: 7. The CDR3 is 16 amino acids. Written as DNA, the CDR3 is TGTGCCAGCAGTTGGAACGGGAGGGCTTCCTACAATGAGCAGTTCTTC. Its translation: CASSWNGRASYNEQFF.

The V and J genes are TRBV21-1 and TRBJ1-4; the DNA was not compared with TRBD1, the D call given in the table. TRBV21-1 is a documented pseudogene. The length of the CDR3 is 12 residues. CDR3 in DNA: TGTGAAGGGGGTGTAAATAATGAAAAACTGTTTTTT. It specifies CEGGVNNEKLFF.

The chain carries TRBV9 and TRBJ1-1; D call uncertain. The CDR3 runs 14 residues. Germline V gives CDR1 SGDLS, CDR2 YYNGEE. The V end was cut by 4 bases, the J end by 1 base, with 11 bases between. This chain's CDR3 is CASSPQRRNTEAFF. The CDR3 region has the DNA TGTGCCAGCAGCCCACAAAGGAGGAACACTGAAGCTTTCTTT.